This TCR beta chain was identified in a study of shared clonotypes between healthy human individuals. Study-wide findings and caveats: When compared with the clonotypes that were shared by all four sorted-subset donors, the non-shared clonotypes turned out to have lower generation probabilities. Richness estimates generally favored naive over memory subsets. Researchers sampled only blood; tissue repertoires likely differ.

This CDR3 spans 15 amino acids. Germline loops: CDR1 MNHEY, CDR2 SMNVEV (reference sequence). The germline V and J ends were trimmed by 2 bases and 2 bases, with 10 bases remaining between them. As regards this clone: Its antigen is not known.

Assay used: immunoSEQ multiplex PCR; TCRdb lists only in-frame clones, some missing. This sample yields about 1.9 million clones, of which 93% are seen a single time; more than 1.5% belongs to the top ten. CD45RO-negative cells were positively selected for CCR7, leaving out terminally differentiated effector memory CD45RA+ cells. Material: naive CD8+ T cells from PBMCs. The gene calls are TRBV27 and TRBJ2-1; D not certain. This receptor was taken from a man between 18 and 35 years old in good health. Some clones in this sample may be carry-over from other donors' samples. CDR3: CASSLGVPAYNEQFF. The CDR3 DNA is TGTGCCAGCAGTTTAGGAGTCCCGGCCTACAATGAGCAGTTCTTC.